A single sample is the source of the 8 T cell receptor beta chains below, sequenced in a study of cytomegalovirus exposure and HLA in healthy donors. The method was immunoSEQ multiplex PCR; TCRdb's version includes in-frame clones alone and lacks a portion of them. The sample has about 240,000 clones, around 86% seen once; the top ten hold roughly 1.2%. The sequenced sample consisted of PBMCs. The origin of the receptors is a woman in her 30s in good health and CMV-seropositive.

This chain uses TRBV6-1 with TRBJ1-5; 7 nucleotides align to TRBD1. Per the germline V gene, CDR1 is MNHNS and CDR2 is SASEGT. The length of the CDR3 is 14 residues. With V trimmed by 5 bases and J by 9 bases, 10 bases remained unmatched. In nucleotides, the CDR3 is TGTGCCAGCAGTCCTGGACAGGCATCACGGCCCCAGCATTTT. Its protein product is CASSPGQASRPQHF.

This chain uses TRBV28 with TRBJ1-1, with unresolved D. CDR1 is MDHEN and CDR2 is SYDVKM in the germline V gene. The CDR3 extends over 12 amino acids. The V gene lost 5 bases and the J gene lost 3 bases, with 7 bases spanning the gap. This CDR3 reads CASSLPYTEAFF. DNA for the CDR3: TGTGCCAGCAGTCTACCTTACACTGAAGCTTTCTTT.

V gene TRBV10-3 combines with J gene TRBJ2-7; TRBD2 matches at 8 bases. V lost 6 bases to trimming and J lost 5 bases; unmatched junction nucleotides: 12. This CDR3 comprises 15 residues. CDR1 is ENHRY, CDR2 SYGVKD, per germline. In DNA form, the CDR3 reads TGTGCCATCAGACCCGGACTAGCCGACCTCGACGAGCAGTACTTC. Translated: CAIRPGLADLDEQYF.

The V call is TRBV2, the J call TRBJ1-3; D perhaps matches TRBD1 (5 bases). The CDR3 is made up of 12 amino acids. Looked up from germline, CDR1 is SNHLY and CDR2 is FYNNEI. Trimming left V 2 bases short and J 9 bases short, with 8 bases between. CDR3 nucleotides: TGTGCCAGCAGTGAATTGGGGGGCACCATATATTTT. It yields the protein CASSELGGTIYF. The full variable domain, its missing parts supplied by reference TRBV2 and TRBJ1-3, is EPEVTQTPSHQVTQMGQEVILRCVPISNHLYFYWYRQILGQKVEFLVSFYNNEISEKSEIFDDQFSVERPDGSNFTLKIRSTKLEDSAMYFCASSELGGTIYFGEGSWLTVV.

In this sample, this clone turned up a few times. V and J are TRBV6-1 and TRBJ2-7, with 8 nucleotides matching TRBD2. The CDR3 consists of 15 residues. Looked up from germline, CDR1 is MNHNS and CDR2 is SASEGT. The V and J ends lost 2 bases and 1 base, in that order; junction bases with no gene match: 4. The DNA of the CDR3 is TGTGCCAGCAGTGAAACTAGCGGATATTCCTACGAGCAGTACTTC. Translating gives CASSETSGYSYEQYF.

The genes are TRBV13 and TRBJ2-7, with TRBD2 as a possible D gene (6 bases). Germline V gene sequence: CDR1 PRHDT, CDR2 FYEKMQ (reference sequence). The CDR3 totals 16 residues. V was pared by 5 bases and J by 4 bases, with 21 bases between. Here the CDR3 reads CASSVGGGKSLYEQYF. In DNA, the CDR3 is TGTGCCAGCAGCGTGGGTGGAGGGAAAAGCCTTTACGAGCAGTACTTC.

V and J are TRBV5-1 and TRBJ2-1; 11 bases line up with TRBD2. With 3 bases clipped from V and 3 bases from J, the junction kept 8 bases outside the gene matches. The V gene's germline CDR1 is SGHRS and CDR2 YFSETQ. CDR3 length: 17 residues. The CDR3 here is CASSSGLAGGLYNEQFF. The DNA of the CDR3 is TGCGCCAGCAGCTCAGGGCTAGCGGGAGGACTCTACAATGAGCAGTTCTTC.

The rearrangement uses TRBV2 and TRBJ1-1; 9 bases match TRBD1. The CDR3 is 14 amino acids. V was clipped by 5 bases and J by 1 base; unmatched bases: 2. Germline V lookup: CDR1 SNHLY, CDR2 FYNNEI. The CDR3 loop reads CASSKDRGNTEAFF. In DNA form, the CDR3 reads TGTGCCAGCAGTAAGGACAGGGGGAACACTGAAGCTTTCTTT.